These 17 T cell receptor beta chains were all obtained from the same sample, sequenced in a study of T-cell reconstitution after alpha-beta-depleted transplantation in children. Library preparation (for TCRbeta) was performed with unique molecular identifiers. Using its own MiXCR run on the PCR reads, TCRdb lists one record per CDR3 protein. The sample records 250,000 to 300,000 distinct CDR3 sequences, 10% being singletons. The material sequenced was PBMCs, taken before TCRalphabeta/CD19-depleted stem cell transplant. The receptor source for this set is a boy less than two years old with acute myeloid leukemia, due to receive a stem cell transplant.

The chain joins TRBV12-3 or TRBV12-4 to TRBJ2-4, with 7 bases that match TRBD2. The trim removed 5 bases at V and 7 bases at J, leaving 8 bases unmatched. The CDR3 totals 14 residues. The DNA of the CDR3 is TGTGCCAGCAGTCCCCGGGACGGGGGGAACATTCAGTACTTC. Translating it yields CASSPRDGGNIQYF.

This clonotype was counted at least ten times. The V call is TRBV10-3, the J call TRBJ1-4; D unresolved. Germline-derived CDR1 and CDR2 are ENHRY and SYGVKD. With 0 bases removed from V and 7 bases from J, the gap between germline ends came to 3 bases. The length of the CDR3 is 12 residues. CDR3 coding DNA: TGTGCCATCAGTGAGTCGATTGAAAAACTGTTTTTT. Translating gives CAISESIEKLFF.

This clonotype was seen many times. The chain is built from TRBV4-3 and TRBJ2-7; 7 bases map to TRBD2. With V trimmed by 1 base and J by 0 bases, 12 bases remained unmatched. This CDR3 spans 18 amino acids. The V gene's germline CDR1 is LGHNA and CDR2 YSLEER. The CDR3 here is CASSQVASGFSYSYEQYF. Here the CDR3 DNA reads TGCGCCAGCAGCCAAGTTGCTAGCGGCTTCTCCTACTCCTACGAGCAGTACTTC.

This clonotype was recorded at least ten times. This chain uses TRBV7-6 with TRBJ2-5; D possibly corresponds to TRBD2 (5 bases). Germline CDR1 and CDR2: SGHVS and FNYEAQ. The CDR3 loop spans 16 amino acids. Trimming removed 1 base from V and 5 bases from J, with 17 bases in between. The CDR3 reads CASSLGWGAEKETQYF. CDR3 in DNA: TGTGCCAGCAGCTTAGGATGGGGAGCGGAAAAGGAGACCCAGTACTTC.

V and J are TRBV5-1 and TRBJ2-2; 11 bases map to TRBD2. CDR1 and CDR2 from the germline V gene are SGHRS and YFSETQ. This CDR3 has 15 residues. Trimming at V came to 9 bases and at J to 7 bases, leaving 11 bases not matched to a gene. The CDR3 nucleotides are TGCGCCATGAGCTTCAAACTAGCGGGAGTCGGGGAGCTGTTTTTT. Its protein is CAMSFKLAGVGELFF.

This clonotype was seen at least ten times. V is TRBV7-2 and J is TRBJ2-7, with D unclear. V was clipped by 1 base and J by 3 bases, with 10 bases between them. Looked up from germline, CDR1 is SGHTA and CDR2 is FQGNSA. The CDR3 is made up of 14 amino acids. The CDR3 DNA sequence: TGTGCCAGCAGCTTAGGGGTGGGAATCTACGAGCAGTACTTC. This sequence encodes CASSLGVGIYEQYF.

This clonotype was seen many times. The chain couples TRBV6-4 to TRBJ2-3; TRBD2 agrees at 10 bases. The V gene end was trimmed by 5 bases and the J gene end by 1 base; junction bases not matched to a gene: 6. CDR3 length: 16 residues. Germline-derived CDR1 and CDR2 are MRHNA and SNTAGT. CDR3 residues: CASSSTGTSGTDTQYF. CDR3 coding DNA: TGTGCCAGCAGTTCTACCGGGACTAGCGGCACAGATACGCAGTATTTT.

This clonotype was recorded many times. The rearrangement joins TRBV7-8 to TRBJ2-5, with D maybe TRBD1 (5 bases). The ends were cut back, 1 base at V and 2 bases at J, with 8 bases in the middle. Germline values: CDR1 SGHVS, CDR2 FQNEAQ. CDR3 length: 14 residues. CDR3 loop: CASSLGRQQETQYF. The DNA for the CDR3 is TGTGCCAGCAGCTTAGGACGACAGCAAGAGACCCAGTACTTC.

This clonotype was detected many times. V is TRBV7-2 and J is TRBJ1-3; 7 nucleotides align to TRBD1. The CDR3 length is 14 residues. Germline V lookup: CDR1 SGHTA, CDR2 FQGNSA. The J segment lost 4 bases and the V segment lost 5 bases, leaving 5 bases of the junction unmatched. The CDR3 nucleotides are TGTGCCAGCAGCCCGGACAGGAGAGGAAACACCATATATTTT. It translates to CASSPDRRGNTIYF.

This clonotype has at least ten counts. The chain combines TRBV11-2 with TRBJ2-1, with D possibly TRBD2 on 6 matching bases. V was clipped by 1 base and J by 4 bases, with 11 bases between them. Germline V gene lookup returns CDR1 SGHAT and CDR2 FQNNGV. The CDR3 runs to 15 residues. CDR3 region: CASSLGGGEYNEQFF. As DNA, the CDR3 is TGTGCCAGCAGCTTAGGAGGCGGGGAATACAATGAGCAGTTCTTC.

This clonotype was recorded at least ten times. The chain uses TRBV7-2 and TRBJ2-7, with D hard to call. Germline CDR1 reads SGHTA; CDR2 reads FQGNSA. The CDR3 is 12 amino acids. V shed 5 bases and J shed 6 bases, with 11 bases lying between them. Here the CDR3 DNA reads TGTGCCAGCAGCCCAAGCACACGCGAGCAGTACTTC. Its protein is CASSPSTREQYF.

This clonotype was detected only a few times. V usage is TRBV12-3 or TRBV12-4 and J usage is TRBJ1-5; D not certain. The CDR3 contains 12 residues. V was cut by 5 bases and J by 5 bases, with 7 bases left in between. The DNA of the CDR3 is TGTGCCAGCAGTCGAGTTGATCAGCCCCAGCATTTT. As protein: CASSRVDQPQHF.

V is TRBV29-1 and J is TRBJ2-7, with 9 bases aligning to TRBD2. From germline, CDR1 is SQVTM and CDR2 ANQGSEA. V lost 5 bases to trimming and J lost 0 bases; unmatched junction nucleotides: 8. The CDR3 spans 15 residues. The CDR3 loop is CSVTSGQSLSYEQYF. CDR3 bases: TGCAGCGTTACTAGCGGGCAATCCCTCTCCTACGAGCAGTACTTC.

This clonotype came up many times. The V gene is TRBV29-1, the J gene TRBJ2-5; 7 bases map to TRBD1. V shed 4 bases and J 4 bases; nucleotides not matched to a gene: 12. This CDR3 has 15 residues. CDR1 and CDR2 from the germline V gene are SQVTM and ANQGSEA. This CDR3 reads CSVALTGREGETQYF. The CDR3 DNA reads as TGCAGCGTTGCCCTGACAGGGAGAGAGGGAGAGACCCAGTACTTC.

In its sample, this clonotype was seen many times. The V call is TRBV7-9, the J call TRBJ1-4; D ambiguous. The CDR3 totals 15 residues. Trimming took 4 bases from V and 4 from J, leaving 13 bases between them. Germline assignment: CDR1 SEHNR and CDR2 FQNEAQ (reference sequence). In nucleotides, the CDR3 is TGTGCCAGCAGCTCGCCTCTCAATATTAATGAAAAACTGTTTTTT. Its translation is CASSSPLNINEKLFF.

Ten or more counts support this clonotype. J is TRBJ1-6 and V is TRBV24-1; D gene unclear. Germline CDR1 reads KGHDR; CDR2 reads SFDVKD. Trimming pared 5 bases from V and 3 bases from J, leaving 7 bases between. The CDR3 runs 14 residues. The CDR3 DNA reads as TGTGCCACCAGTGCCGGCCTCTATAATTCACCCCTCCACTTT. This sequence encodes CATSAGLYNSPLHF.

This clonotype was counted ten times or more. The chain is built from TRBV6-5 and TRBJ2-7; no reliable D call. V was clipped by 3 bases and J by 5 bases, with 11 bases between them. Germline CDR1 is MNHEY and CDR2 is SVGAGI. The CDR3 totals 13 residues. CDR3 nucleotide sequence: TGTGCCAGCAGTTATCAAGGGCGACACGAGCAGTACTTC. Translating gives CASSYQGRHEQYF.